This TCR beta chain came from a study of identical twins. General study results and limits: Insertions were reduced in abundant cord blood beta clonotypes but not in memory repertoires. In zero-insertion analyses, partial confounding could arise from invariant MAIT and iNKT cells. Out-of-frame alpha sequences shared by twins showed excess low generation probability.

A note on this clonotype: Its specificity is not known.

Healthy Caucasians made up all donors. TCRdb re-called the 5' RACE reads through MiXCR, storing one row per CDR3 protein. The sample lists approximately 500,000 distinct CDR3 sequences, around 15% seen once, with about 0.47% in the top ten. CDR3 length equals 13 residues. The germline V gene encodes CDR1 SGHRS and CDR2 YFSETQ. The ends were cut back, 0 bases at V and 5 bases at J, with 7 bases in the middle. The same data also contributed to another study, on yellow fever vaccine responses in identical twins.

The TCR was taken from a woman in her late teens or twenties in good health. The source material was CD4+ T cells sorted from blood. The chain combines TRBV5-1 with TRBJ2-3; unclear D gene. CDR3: CASSLVSRDTQYF. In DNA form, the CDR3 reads TGCGCCAGCAGCTTGGTTTCCCGAGATACGCAGTATTTT.